The 29 T cell receptor beta chains below come from one sample, sequenced in a study of tumor and adjacent non-tumor tissue in lung cancer. No cell sorting was done before RNA was extracted from the tissue. Three rounds of nested PCR, following a modified ARM-PCR protocol, produced the TCRbeta library. TCRdb used MiXCR to reprocess the multiplex PCR reads, holding one entry per CDR3 protein. Found here are around 210,000 distinct CDR3 sequences, about 76% of them singletons; the top ten hold under 30%. The sequencing sample was made of lung tumor tissue. These receptors were taken from a man between 60 and 75 years old with non-small cell lung cancer.

The chain carries TRBV19 and TRBJ1-6, with D maybe TRBD1 (6 bases). Germline V lookup: CDR1 LNHDA, CDR2 SQIVND (reference sequence). Trimming removed 10 bases at V and 9 bases at J, with 22 bases between. The CDR3 length is 15 residues. This CDR3 reads CAITKRAGDTSPLHF. The CDR3 region has the DNA TGTGCCATTACCAAGAGGGCAGGGGATACTTCACCCCTCCACTTT.

CDR3 DNA: TGCGCCAGCAGCTTGGAACGGACAAACACAGATACGCAGTATTTT. This translates into CASSLERTNTDTQYF. This sequence joins TRBV5-1 and TRBJ2-3; possible D gene TRBD1, 5 bases. CDR1 and CDR2 from the germline V gene are SGHRS and YFSETQ. V was pared by 0 bases and J by 2 bases, with 10 bases between. CDR3 length: 15 residues.

This clonotype was recorded many times. The chain is built from TRBV5-4 and TRBJ1-1, with unresolved D. The V and J ends lost 0 bases and 3 bases respectively, with 15 bases between them. Per the germline V gene, CDR1 is SGHNT and CDR2 is YYREEE (reference sequence). The CDR3 is made up of 16 amino acids. The chain's CDR3 is CASSLGGSVRYTEAFF. The CDR3 DNA reads TGTGCCAGCAGCTTGGGTGGATCAGTCAGGTACACTGAAGCTTTCTTT.

Only a few counts were recorded for this clonotype. The chain is built from TRBV10-2 and TRBJ2-7; 7 bases agree with TRBD1. CDR3 length equals 8 residues. Germline values: CDR1 WSHSY, CDR2 SAAADI. CDR3 loop: CARGQIEV. CDR3 coding DNA: TGCGCCAGGGGACAGATTGAGGTT.

The chain combines TRBV20-1 with TRBJ2-1; 9 bases map to TRBD2. In germline, CDR1 is DFQATT, CDR2 SNEGSKA (reference sequence). This CDR3 contains 18 residues. V trimming: 6 bases; J trimming: 2 bases; junction bases outside the gene matches: 17. The CDR3 nucleotides read TGCAGTGCCCCTCAACAGGGACAAGCGGGAGGTACCTACAATGAGCAGTTCTTC. This encodes CSAPQQGQAGGTYNEQFF.

About this clonotype: The junction departs from the called germline gene at one end, perhaps through a read error. This chain links TRBV11-2 with TRBJ2-7; a possible D gene is TRBD1 (6 bases). The CDR3 is 13 amino acids. The germline V gene encodes CDR1 SGHAT and CDR2 FQNNGV. CDR3 nucleotide sequence: TGTGCCAGCAGCTTCACAGGGAGATACGAGCAGTATTTC. Translated: CASSFTGRYEQYF.

As to this clonotype: This CDR3 fails to terminate in the conserved phenylalanine or tryptophan, so it likely reflects a read error. This chain links TRBV12-3 or TRBV12-4 with TRBJ1-1; a possible D gene is TRBD1 (5 bases). This CDR3 has 17 residues. With 2 bases removed from V and 1 base from J, the gap between germline ends came to 17 bases. CDR3 bases: TGTGCCAGCAGTTTACCGGGACTGGGTAATTGGAACACTGAAGCTTTCTCT. This sequence encodes CASSLPGLGNWNTEAFS.

This clonotype has at least ten counts. The chain carries TRBV29-1 and TRBJ2-7; 7 bases are shared with TRBD2. This CDR3 spans 13 amino acids. In germline, CDR1 is SQVTM, CDR2 ANQGSEA. The V segment lost 6 bases and the J segment 5 bases; nucleotides outside the gene matches: 10. This chain's CDR3 is CSVRDYTGNEQYF. CDR3 sequence (DNA): TGCAGCGTGAGGGACTACACTGGCAACGAGCAGTACTTC.

The chain couples TRBV20-1 to TRBJ1-1; no definite D call. Germline CDR1 and CDR2: DFQATT and SNEGSKA (reference sequence). The V end lost 3 bases, the J end lost 6 bases, and 11 bases lay between the germline ends. This CDR3 region has 12 residues. Here the CDR3 reads CSARGRSAEAFF. CDR3 coding DNA: TGCAGTGCTAGGGGGAGGAGCGCTGAAGCTTTCTTT.

Of note for this clonotype: This may be a read error, as it is one base from a much larger clone. The V call is TRBV6-1, the J call TRBJ2-7; D is unresolved. This CDR3 contains 13 residues. Germline V gene data show CDR1 as MNHNS and CDR2 as SASEGT. CDR3 sequence reads: CANSERQFWEQYF. The CDR3 bases are TGTGCCAACAGTGAACGACAATTCTGGGAGCAGTACTTC.

Only one count was recorded for this clonotype. One junction end disagrees with the germline gene, perhaps due to a read error. The chain couples TRBV12-3 or TRBV12-4 to TRBJ2-7; D is uncertain. CDR3 length: 13 residues. CDR3 amino acids: CACSFAQNYEQYF. The DNA for the CDR3 is TGTGCCTGCAGTTTCGCCCAAAACTATGAGCAGTACTTC.

This chain links TRBV12-5 with TRBJ2-3, with D possibly being TRBD2 (5 bases). V was cut by 5 bases and J by 5 bases, with 20 bases left in between. The CDR3 is 16 residues long. Germline CDR1 LGHNT, CDR2 FRNRAP. The CDR3 region is CASGAGIARALDTQYF. The DNA for the CDR3 is TGTGCTAGTGGTGCCGGGATAGCCCGGGCATTAGATACGCAGTATTTT.

This clonotype has a handful of counts. V gene TRBV20-1 combines with J gene TRBJ2-5, with TRBD1 matching 7 bases. From germline, CDR1 is DFQATT and CDR2 SNEGSKA (reference sequence). There are 14 residues in the CDR3. V shed 5 bases and J 5 bases; nucleotides not matched to a gene: 11. Here the CDR3 DNA reads TGCAGTGCTTTGGGACAGTGGCGACGGGAGACCCAGTACTTC. Translated, it gives CSALGQWRRETQYF.

This clonotype was recorded once. The junction does not match germline at one end; this may be a read error. This sequence joins TRBV5-4 and TRBJ2-2, with D perhaps TRBD1 (6 bases). The CDR3 has 18 residues. CDR1 SGHNT and CDR2 YYREEE come from the germline V gene (reference sequence). The DNA for the CDR3 is TGTGCCAGCAGCCCGGCCCTAGGACAGCCTACGAACACCGGGGAGCTGTTATTT. Protein: CASSPALGQPTNTGELLF.

For this clonotype: A much larger clone differs from this one at a single base, so this may be a read error. The V call is TRBV20-1, the J call TRBJ1-5; D gene unclear. The CDR3 contains 13 residues. Per the germline V gene, CDR1 is DFQATT and CDR2 is SNEGSKA (reference sequence). The CDR3 spells CNARGTSDQPQHF. The CDR3 DNA follows: TGCAATGCTAGAGGTACTAGCGATCAGCCCCAGCATTTT.

The chain has TRBV12-3 or TRBV12-4 and TRBJ1-4; 9 bases fit TRBD1. Trimming at V came to 10 bases and at J to 4 bases, leaving 7 bases not matched to a gene. The CDR3 runs 14 residues. The CDR3 region is CATNKDRGNEKLFF. CDR3 nucleotides: TGTGCCACCAATAAGGACAGGGGTAATGAAAAACTGTTTTTT.

Regarding this clonotype: The junction and the germline gene differ at one end; a read error may be behind it. This chain connects TRBV12-3 or TRBV12-4 to TRBJ1-2, with D unresolved. This CDR3 is 14 amino acids long. The CDR3 DNA is TGTGCCAGCAGACCATCTTATGCTAACTGTGGCTACACCTTC. Its protein product is CASRPSYANCGYTF.

Comments on this clonotype: The missing conserved phenylalanine or tryptophan at the end of this CDR3 makes a read error likely. The chain's CDR3 is CASSLDPGSAGTEAFI. The CDR3 bases are TGTGCCAGCAGCTTAGACCCAGGGAGCGCGGGCACTGAAGCTTTCATT. The J gene is TRBJ1-1, the V gene TRBV11-2, with D perhaps matching TRBD1 (5 bases). The CDR3 has 16 amino acids. Per germline, CDR1 SGHAT and CDR2 FQNNGV. V lost 0 bases and J 4 bases, leaving 15 bases between the germline ends.

Points on this clonotype: The conserved closing phenylalanine or tryptophan is absent in this CDR3, likely reflecting a read error. It is unclear where the CDR3 begins or ends on the DNA, so no DNA is shown, and the CDR3 is as TCRdb lists it. The genes are TRBV4-1 and TRBJ2-3; the tabulated D call, TRBD1, remains unverified against the DNA. Termini included, the CDR3 measures 13 amino acids. Germline V gene data show CDR1 as MGHRA and CDR2 as YSYEKL. The CDR3 spells CASSQDRGWVGYI.

The J gene is TRBJ2-3, the V gene TRBV7-8, with TRBD2 matching over 7 bases. V was clipped by 7 bases and J by 1 base; unmatched bases: 17. CDR3 length: 18 residues. The germline CDR1 and CDR2 sequences are SGHVS and FQNEAQ. This chain's CDR3 is CASNPLWGVAGRTDTQYF. CDR3 DNA: TGTGCCAGCAATCCTCTCTGGGGGGTAGCGGGCCGCACAGATACGCAGTATTTT.

As to this clonotype: The CDR3 end shows no conserved phenylalanine or tryptophan, and so a read error is likely. This rearrangement joins TRBV11-3 to TRBJ2-1; 9 bases are shared with TRBD1. Germline-derived CDR1 and CDR2 are SGHNT and YENEEA. The ends lost 5 bases at V and 4 bases at J; junction bases unmatched: 9. This CDR3 spans 16 amino acids. The CDR3 DNA follows: TGTGCCAGCAGCCATAGGAAGGGACAGGGTTACAATGAGCAGTTCTTA. Its protein is CASSHRKGQGYNEQFL.

This clonotype was counted a single time. The CDR3 sequence is CASSVLTEVSYNEQFF. DNA of the CDR3: TGTGCCAGCAGCGTATTAACGGAAGTCTCCTACAATGAGCAGTTCTTC. The V gene is TRBV9, the J gene TRBJ2-1; D is undetermined. V dropped 1 base and J dropped 0 bases, with 11 bases sitting between them. The length of the CDR3 is 16 residues. CDR1 is SGDLS, CDR2 YYNGEE, per germline.

This clonotype occurred once. The chain recombines TRBV20-1 with TRBJ2-5, with TRBD1 identical over 7 bases. CDR1 and CDR2 from the germline V gene are DFQATT and SNEGSKA (reference sequence). V dropped 3 bases and J dropped 5; count of bases not matched to a gene: 6. The CDR3 runs 13 residues. This CDR3 is CSARTGQEETQYF. CDR3 DNA: TGCAGTGCTAGGACCGGACAGGAGGAGACCCAGTACTTC.

The CDR3 is CASSPGAGDSNQPQHF. The DNA for the CDR3 is TGCGCCAGCAGCCCGGGTGCAGGAGATAGCAATCAGCCCCAGCATTTT. This rearrangement joins TRBV5-1 to TRBJ1-5; D gene uncertain. This CDR3 spans 16 amino acids. CDR1 and CDR2 (germline): SGHRS, YFSETQ. V was trimmed by 4 bases and J by 0 bases, leaving 14 bases between them.

As to this clonotype: The CDR3 does not end in the conserved phenylalanine or tryptophan, so this is likely a read error. This chain joins TRBV11-3 and TRBJ2-3, with a weak D call TRBD2 (7 bases). V was cut by 5 bases and J by 3 bases, with 18 bases left in between. The CDR3 is 16 amino acids. Germline V gives CDR1 SGHNT, CDR2 YENEEA. CDR3 DNA sequence: TGTGCCAGCAGCCCCCTCGGGGGCGGGAGTACAGATACGCAGTATCTT. Protein: CASSPLGGGSTDTQYL.

The chain combines TRBV4-2 with TRBJ1-6; D possibly corresponds to TRBD1 (5 bases). CDR1 is LGHNA, CDR2 YNFKEQ, per germline. The germline V and J ends were trimmed by 2 bases and 10 bases, with 15 bases remaining between them. The CDR3 spans 15 residues. The CDR3: CASSQYVGGGSPLHF. CDR3 nucleotides: TGTGCCAGCAGCCAATATGTGGGGGGTGGCTCACCCCTCCACTTT.

Comments on this clonotype: An end of the junction differs from the germline gene, which may be a read error. The J gene is TRBJ2-4, the V gene TRBV20-1; D gene ambiguous. Germline lookup yields CDR1 DFQATT and CDR2 SNEGSKA (reference sequence). The CDR3 runs to 14 residues. CDR3 nucleotide sequence: TGCAGTGCTACCCAGGCGTTCGCCAGAAACATTCAATACTTC. This sequence encodes CSATQAFARNIQYF.

For this clonotype: This is likely a read error, given that the CDR3 carries no conserved phenylalanine or tryptophan at its end. The limits of the CDR3 on the DNA are not certain, so only TCRdb's listed CDR3 is given. The chain joins TRBV29-1 to TRBJ1-1. Germline CDR1 is SQVTM and CDR2 is ANQGSEA. 12 amino acids form the CDR3, both terminal residues included. CDR3 protein: CSVSLVNTEAFI.

The rearrangement links TRBV12-3 or TRBV12-4 to TRBJ1-5; unclear D gene. The ends were cut back, 5 bases at V and 0 bases at J, with 20 bases in the middle. This CDR3 has 18 amino acids. As DNA, the CDR3 is TGTGCCAGCAGTCCCAGGTTACAAGGTCTTTATAGCAATCAGCCCCAGCATTTT. This codes for CASSPRLQGLYSNQPQHF.